This T cell receptor (beta chain) was obtained from a study of blood T cell repertoires in COVID-19. In the study overall: Collection of acute and convalescent COVID-19 samples took place in the United States, Italy and Spain. PBMCs, B-cell-depleted T cells, or T cells were the source of the cDNA or gDNA that made up the material.

The method was immunoSEQ multiplex PCR; TCRdb's version includes in-frame clones alone and lacks a portion of them. The profile shows about 370,000 clones, roughly 86% of them singletons. Germline V gene data show CDR1 as LNHDA and CDR2 as SQIVND (reference sequence). The CDR3 totals 13 residues. V lost 1 base, J lost 4 bases, and 8 bases lay in between. Enrolment of Seattle patients took place during active infection, and they were followed longitudinally. The genes are TRBV19 and TRBJ2-7; maybe TRBD2 (5 bases). Sequencing was done on a sample of peripheral blood. This receptor was obtained from a woman aged 25 to 45 with COVID-19, enrolled during active disease. CDR3 in amino acids: CASSIADFYEQYF. As DNA, the CDR3 is TGTGCCAGTAGTATAGCGGACTTTTACGAGCAGTACTTC. The whole variable domain, filled in from reference TRBV19 and TRBJ2-7, reads DGGITQSPKYLFRKEGQNVTLSCEQNLNHDAMYWYRQDPGQGLRLIYYSQIVNDFQKGDIAEGYSVSREKKESFPLTVTSAQKNPTAFYLCASSIADFYEQYFGPGTRLTVT.